The 4 T cell receptor beta chains in this list originate from one sample, sequenced in a study of shared T cell receptors in the human thymus. Here immunoSEQ multiplex PCR was the method, and the copy in TCRdb shows in-frame clones only, minus some. The sample records hundreds of thousands of clones, roughly 90% being singletons. A further study also used this sample, focusing on human thymus T cells.

Sequenced sample: thymocytes. Receptors originate from a boy in the first two years of life with a congenital heart defect.

V and J are TRBV7-2 and TRBJ2-2, with unresolved D. CDR1 SGHTA and CDR2 FQGNSA come from the germline V gene. The V and J ends lost 0 bases and 5 bases respectively, with 10 bases between them. There are 15 residues in the CDR3. The CDR3 DNA sequence: TGTGCCAGCAGCTTAGCGCAGAGAGCGACCGGGGAGCTGTTTTTT. This translates into CASSLAQRATGELFF.

The CDR3 DNA is TGTGCCTGGGGACTGCGGGCAGCGATACAAGAGACCCAGTACTTC. This codes for CAWGLRAAIQETQYF. This sequence joins TRBV30 and TRBJ2-5, with D tentatively TRBD2 (5 bases). The CDR3 is made up of 15 amino acids. The germline V and J ends were trimmed by 5 bases and 2 bases, with 18 bases remaining between them. In germline, CDR1 is GTSNPN, CDR2 SVGIG (reference sequence).

The V gene is TRBV4-2, the J gene TRBJ2-1, with D perhaps TRBD2 (5 bases). This CDR3 spans 16 amino acids. Germline values: CDR1 LGHNA, CDR2 YNFKEQ. V was shortened by 7 bases and J by 1 base, with 17 bases between the two germline ends. The CDR3 protein is CASTFNGGLSYNEQFF. As DNA, the CDR3 is TGTGCCAGCACCTTCAACGGAGGCCTATCCTACAATGAGCAGTTCTTC.

This chain links TRBV2 with TRBJ1-1; 7 bases are a match to TRBD1. The CDR3 is made up of 14 amino acids. The germline CDR1 and CDR2 sequences are SNHLY and FYNNEI. V lost 6 bases to trimming and J lost 0 bases; unmatched junction nucleotides: 4. CDR3 sequence (DNA): TGTGCCAGCAGGAAGGGACAGATGAACACTGAAGCTTTCTTT. Translation gives CASRKGQMNTEAFF.